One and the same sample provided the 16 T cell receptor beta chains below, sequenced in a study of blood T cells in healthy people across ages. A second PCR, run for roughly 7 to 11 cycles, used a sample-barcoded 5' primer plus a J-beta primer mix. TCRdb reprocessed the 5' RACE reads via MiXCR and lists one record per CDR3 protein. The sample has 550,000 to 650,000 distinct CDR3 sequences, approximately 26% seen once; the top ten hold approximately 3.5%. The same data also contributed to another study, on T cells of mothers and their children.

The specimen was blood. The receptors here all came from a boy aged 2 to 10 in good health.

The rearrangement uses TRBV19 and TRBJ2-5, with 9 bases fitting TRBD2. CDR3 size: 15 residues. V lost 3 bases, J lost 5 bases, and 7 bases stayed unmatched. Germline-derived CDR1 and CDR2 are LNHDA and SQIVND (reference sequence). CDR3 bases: TGTGCCAGTAGTATGTATAGCGGGAGTGTGGAGACCCAGTACTTC. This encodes CASSMYSGSVETQYF.

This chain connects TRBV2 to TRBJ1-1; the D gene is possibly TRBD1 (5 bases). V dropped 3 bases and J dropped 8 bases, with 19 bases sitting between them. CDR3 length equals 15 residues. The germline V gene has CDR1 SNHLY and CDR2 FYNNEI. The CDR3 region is CASSERRGADREAFF. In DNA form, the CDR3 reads TGTGCCAGCAGTGAGCGTCGCGGGGCGGACCGCGAAGCTTTCTTT.

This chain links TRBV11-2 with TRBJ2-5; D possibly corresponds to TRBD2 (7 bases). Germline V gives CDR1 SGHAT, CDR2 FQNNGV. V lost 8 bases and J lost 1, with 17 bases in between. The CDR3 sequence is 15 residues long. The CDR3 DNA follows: TGTGCCAGCCACGCGGGGGCTATAGCCCAAGAGACCCAGTACTTC. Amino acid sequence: CASHAGAIAQETQYF.

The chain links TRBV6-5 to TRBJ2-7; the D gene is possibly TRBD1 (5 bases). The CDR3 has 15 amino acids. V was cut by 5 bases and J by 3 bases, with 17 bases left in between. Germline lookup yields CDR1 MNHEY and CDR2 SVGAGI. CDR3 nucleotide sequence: TGTGCCAGCAGTCCAGACCCGGGTAGGGGCTACGAGCAGTACTTC. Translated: CASSPDPGRGYEQYF.

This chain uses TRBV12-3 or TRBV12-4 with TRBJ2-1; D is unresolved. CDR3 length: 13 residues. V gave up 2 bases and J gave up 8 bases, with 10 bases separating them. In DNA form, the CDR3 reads TGTGCCAGCAGTTTACCCCGGGCCCATGAGCAGTTCTTC. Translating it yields CASSLPRAHEQFF.

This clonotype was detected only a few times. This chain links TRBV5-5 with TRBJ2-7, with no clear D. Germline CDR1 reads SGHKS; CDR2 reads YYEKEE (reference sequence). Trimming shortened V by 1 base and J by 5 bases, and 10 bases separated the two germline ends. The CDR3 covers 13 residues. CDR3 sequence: CASSLLGYHEQYF. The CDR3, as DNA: TGTGCCAGCAGCTTGTTAGGATACCACGAGCAGTACTTC.

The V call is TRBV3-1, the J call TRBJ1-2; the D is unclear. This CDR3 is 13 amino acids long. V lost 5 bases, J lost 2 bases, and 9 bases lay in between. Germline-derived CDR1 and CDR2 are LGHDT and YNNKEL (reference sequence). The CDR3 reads CASSTGVNYGYTF. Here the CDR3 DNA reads TGTGCCAGCAGCACCGGGGTCAACTATGGCTACACCTTC.

The chain's CDR3 is CASSLGVSGTETQYF. CDR3 sequence (DNA): TGCGCCAGCAGCTTGGGGGTTAGCGGGACCGAGACCCAGTACTTC. J is TRBJ2-5 and V is TRBV5-1, with 8 nucleotides matching TRBD2. CDR1 and CDR2 (germline): SGHRS, YFSETQ. V lost 0 bases to trimming and J lost 5 bases; unmatched junction nucleotides: 6. The CDR3 is 15 amino acids.

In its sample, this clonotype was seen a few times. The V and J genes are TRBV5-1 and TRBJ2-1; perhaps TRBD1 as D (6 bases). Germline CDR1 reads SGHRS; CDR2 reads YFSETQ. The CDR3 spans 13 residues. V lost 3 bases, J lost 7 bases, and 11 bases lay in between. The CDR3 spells CASSWGLGNEQFF. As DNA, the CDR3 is TGCGCCAGCAGCTGGGGGCTGGGGAATGAGCAGTTCTTC.

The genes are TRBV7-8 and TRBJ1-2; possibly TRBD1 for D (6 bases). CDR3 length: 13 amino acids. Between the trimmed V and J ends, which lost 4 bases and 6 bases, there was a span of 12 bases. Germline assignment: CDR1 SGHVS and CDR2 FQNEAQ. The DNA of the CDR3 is TGTGCCAGCAGCTCACAGGGACGTAATGGCTACACCTTC. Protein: CASSSQGRNGYTF.

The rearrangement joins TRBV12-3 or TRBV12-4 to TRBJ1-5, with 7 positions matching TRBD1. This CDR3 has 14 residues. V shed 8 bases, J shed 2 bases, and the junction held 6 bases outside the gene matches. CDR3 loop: CASAGTVRNQPQHF. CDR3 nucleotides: TGTGCCAGCGCCGGGACAGTCCGCAATCAGCCCCAGCATTTT.

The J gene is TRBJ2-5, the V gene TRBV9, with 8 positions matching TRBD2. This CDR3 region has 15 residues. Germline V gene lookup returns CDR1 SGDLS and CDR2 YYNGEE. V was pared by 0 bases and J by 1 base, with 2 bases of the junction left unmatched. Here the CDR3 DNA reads TGTGCCAGCAGCGTAGCGGGAGGGGCCCAAGAGACCCAGTACTTC. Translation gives CASSVAGGAQETQYF. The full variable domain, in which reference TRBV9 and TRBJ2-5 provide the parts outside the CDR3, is DSGVTQTPKHLITATGQRVTLRCSPRSGDLSVYWYQQSLDQGLQFLIQYYNGEERAKGNILERFSAQQFPDLHSELNLSSLELGDSALYFCASSVAGGAQETQYFGPGTRLLVL.

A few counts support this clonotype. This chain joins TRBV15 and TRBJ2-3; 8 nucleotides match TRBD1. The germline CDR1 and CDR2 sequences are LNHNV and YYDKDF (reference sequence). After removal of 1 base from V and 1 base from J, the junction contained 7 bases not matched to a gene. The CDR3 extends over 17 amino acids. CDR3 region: CATSRGIWGQGTDTQYF. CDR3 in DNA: TGTGCCACCAGCAGAGGGATCTGGGGACAGGGCACAGATACGCAGTATTTT.

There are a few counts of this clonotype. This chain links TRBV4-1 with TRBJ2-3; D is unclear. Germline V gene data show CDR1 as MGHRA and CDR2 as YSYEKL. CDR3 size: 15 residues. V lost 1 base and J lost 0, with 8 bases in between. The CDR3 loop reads CASSQVAASTDTQYF. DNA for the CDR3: TGCGCCAGCAGCCAAGTGGCGGCTAGCACAGATACGCAGTATTTT.

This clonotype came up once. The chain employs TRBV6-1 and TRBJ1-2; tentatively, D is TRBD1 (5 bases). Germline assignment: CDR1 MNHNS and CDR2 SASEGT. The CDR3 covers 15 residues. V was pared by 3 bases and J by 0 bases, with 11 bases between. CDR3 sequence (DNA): TGTGCCAGCAGTGAGGGGGACGCAACTAACTATGGCTACACCTTC. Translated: CASSEGDATNYGYTF.

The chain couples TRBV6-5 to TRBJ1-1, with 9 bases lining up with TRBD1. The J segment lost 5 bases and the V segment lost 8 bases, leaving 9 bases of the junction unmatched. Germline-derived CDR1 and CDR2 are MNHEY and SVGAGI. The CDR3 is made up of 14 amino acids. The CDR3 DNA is TGTGCCAGCCGAACAGGGACAGGGAGGACTGAAGCTTTCTTT. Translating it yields CASRTGTGRTEAFF.